Listed below are T cell receptor beta chains from one sample, sequenced in a study of PD-1 blockade in classical Hodgkin lymphoma. The repertoire was sequenced with immunoSEQ multiplex PCR; TCRdb's copy has only in-frame clones and lacks some. The profile shows fewer than 65,000 clones, roughly nine tenths of them singletons. Sample: peripheral blood mononuclear cells (PBMCs), taken at baseline. Receptor source: a human donor with classical Hodgkin lymphoma. Each CDR3 is given with its conserved first and last residue. A D gene is named only where the DNA matches it firmly. Clone size is shown for a subset of rows, as once, few, many or a class of expanded clone.

d_gene: TRBD1; j_gene: TRBJ2-1; v_gene: TRBV13; abundance: .; CDR3aa: CASSPWGQGDYNEQFF; CDR3nt: TGTGCCAGCAGCCCCTGGGGACAGGGGGACTACAATGAGCAGTTCTTC
d_gene: .; j_gene: TRBJ1-2; v_gene: TRBV28; abundance: .; CDR3aa: CASRQNVAGYTF; CDR3nt: TGTGCCAGCAGGCAAAATGTAGCCGGCTACACCTTC
d_gene: TRBD2; j_gene: TRBJ2-1; v_gene: TRBV28; abundance: .; CDR3aa: CASSFIGLAGDNEQFF; CDR3nt: TGTGCCAGCAGTTTTATTGGGCTAGCGGGGGACAATGAGCAGTTCTTC
d_gene: .; j_gene: TRBJ1-1; v_gene: TRBV5-4; abundance: once; CDR3aa: CASSSPDRPTEAFF; CDR3nt: TGTGCCAGCAGCTCCCCCGACAGGCCCACTGAAGCTTTCTTT
d_gene: .; j_gene: TRBJ2-5; v_gene: TRBV6-5; abundance: .; CDR3aa: CASSYSYPPRGETQYF; CDR3nt: TGTGCCAGCAGTTACTCGTATCCCCCTCGGGGGGAGACCCAGTACTTC
d_gene: TRBD1; j_gene: TRBJ1-5; v_gene: TRBV19; abundance: .; CDR3aa: CASGEFRDRGDQPQHF; CDR3nt: TGTGCCAGTGGGGAGTTCCGGGACAGGGGGGATCAGCCCCAGCATTTT
d_gene: .; j_gene: TRBJ2-1; v_gene: TRBV5-4; abundance: .; CDR3aa: CASSHRLDEQFF; CDR3nt: TGTGCCAGCAGTCACCGGCTGGATGAGCAGTTCTTC
d_gene: .; j_gene: TRBJ2-3; v_gene: TRBV7-9; abundance: .; CDR3aa: CASSGRVRQGTDTQYF; CDR3nt: TGTGCCAGCAGCGGCAGGGTCCGTCAGGGCACAGATACGCAGTATTTT
d_gene: .; j_gene: TRBJ1-2; v_gene: TRBV20-1; abundance: .; CDR3aa: CSAAGDYGYTF; CDR3nt: TGCAGTGCTGCAGGGGACTATGGCTACACCTTC
d_gene: .; j_gene: TRBJ2-1; v_gene: TRBV5-1; abundance: .; CDR3aa: CASSAAFSPSYNEQFF; CDR3nt: TGCGCCAGCAGCGCGGCGTTCTCTCCCTCCTACAATGAGCAGTTCTTC
d_gene: .; j_gene: TRBJ2-7; v_gene: TRBV20-1; abundance: .; CDR3aa: CSATLGYEQYF; CDR3nt: TGCAGTGCTACGCTAGGGTACGAGCAGTACTTC
d_gene: .; j_gene: TRBJ2-7; v_gene: TRBV19; abundance: few; CDR3aa: CASSIEERYEQYF; CDR3nt: TGTGCCAGTAGTATCGAGGAGAGATACGAGCAGTACTTC
d_gene: .; j_gene: TRBJ2-1; v_gene: TRBV7-9; abundance: few; CDR3aa: CASSLAWDLPFNEQFF; CDR3nt: TGTGCCAGCAGCTTAGCCTGGGATCTACCCTTCAATGAGCAGTTCTTC
d_gene: .; j_gene: TRBJ2-3; v_gene: TRBV11-2; abundance: once; CDR3aa: CASSLSVDTQYF; CDR3nt: TGTGCCAGCAGCTTATCTGTAGATACGCAGTATTTT
d_gene: .; j_gene: TRBJ2-1; v_gene: TRBV9; abundance: .; CDR3aa: CASSVGPIPNEQFF; CDR3nt: TGTGCCAGCAGCGTCGGACCGATACCCAATGAGCAGTTCTTC
d_gene: TRBD1; j_gene: TRBJ1-4; v_gene: TRBV7-2; abundance: .; CDR3aa: CASSSDRGNEKLFF; CDR3nt: TGTGCCAGCAGCTCGGACAGGGGAAATGAAAAACTGTTTTTT
d_gene: .; j_gene: TRBJ2-3; v_gene: TRBV5-1; abundance: .; CDR3aa: CASSFLTDTQYF; CDR3nt: TGCGCCAGCAGCTTTTTGACAGATACGCAGTATTTT
d_gene: .; j_gene: TRBJ1-6; v_gene: TRBV2; abundance: .; CDR3aa: CASLLYTGTLNSPLHF; CDR3nt: TGTGCCAGCCTATTATACACCGGGACACTCAATTCACCCCTCCACTTT
d_gene: TRBD2; j_gene: TRBJ2-7; v_gene: TRBV11-2; abundance: .; CDR3aa: CASSLEPGGPYEQYF; CDR3nt: TGTGCCAGCAGCTTAGAACCGGGAGGACCCTACGAGCAGTACTTC
d_gene: .; j_gene: TRBJ1-6; v_gene: TRBV28; abundance: .; CDR3aa: CASSLPAAREWGSPLHF; CDR3nt: TGTGCCAGCAGTTTACCGGCGGCCAGGGAATGGGGTTCACCCCTCCACTTT
d_gene: .; j_gene: TRBJ1-6; v_gene: TRBV9; abundance: .; CDR3aa: CASSVTANNSPLHF; CDR3nt: TGTGCCAGCAGCGTGACAGCAAATAATTCACCCCTCCACTTT
d_gene: .; j_gene: TRBJ2-7; v_gene: TRBV10-3; abundance: once; CDR3aa: CAISESLGVYEQYF; CDR3nt: TGTGCCATCAGTGAGTCGTTAGGGGTCTACGAGCAGTACTTC
d_gene: .; j_gene: TRBJ1-5; v_gene: TRBV7-8; abundance: .; CDR3aa: CASRATAGRLSNQPQHF; CDR3nt: TGTGCCAGCAGAGCGACGGCAGGGAGGCTTAGCAATCAGCCCCAGCATTTT
d_gene: .; j_gene: TRBJ2-5; v_gene: TRBV7-6; abundance: .; CDR3aa: CASSLANLGLETQYF; CDR3nt: TGTGCCAGCAGCTTAGCGAACTTAGGTTTGGAGACCCAGTACTTC
d_gene: .; j_gene: TRBJ2-7; v_gene: TRBV11-2; abundance: .; CDR3aa: CASSSGGPSYEQYF; CDR3nt: TGTGCCAGCAGCTCCGGGGGACCGTCCTACGAGCAGTACTTC
d_gene: .; j_gene: TRBJ2-5; v_gene: TRBV7-8; abundance: .; CDR3aa: CASSAPGPLETQYF; CDR3nt: TGTGCCAGCAGCGCACCGGGACCGCTAGAGACCCAGTACTTC
d_gene: .; j_gene: TRBJ2-4; v_gene: TRBV28; abundance: .; CDR3aa: CASSLETEAKNIQYF; CDR3nt: TGTGCCAGCAGTTTGGAGACCGAAGCCAAAAACATTCAGTACTTC
d_gene: TRBD1; j_gene: TRBJ1-2; v_gene: TRBV11-2; abundance: .; CDR3aa: CASSPVSGTVSYGYTF; CDR3nt: TGTGCCAGCAGCCCAGTTAGCGGGACAGTTTCTTATGGCTACACCTTC
d_gene: .; j_gene: TRBJ1-1; v_gene: TRBV19; abundance: .; CDR3aa: CASSRNRNTEAFF; CDR3nt: TGTGCCAGTAGTAGGAATAGGAACACTGAAGCTTTCTTT
d_gene: .; j_gene: TRBJ1-1; v_gene: TRBV29-1; abundance: .; CDR3aa: CSGQGPEPEAFF; CDR3nt: TGCAGCGGGCAGGGGCCTGAGCCTGAAGCTTTCTTT
d_gene: .; j_gene: TRBJ2-1; v_gene: TRBV11-1; abundance: .; CDR3aa: CASSLGTSSYNEQFF; CDR3nt: TGTGCCAGCAGCTTAGGGACAAGCTCCTACAATGAGCAGTTCTTC
d_gene: .; j_gene: TRBJ2-7; v_gene: TRBV18; abundance: .; CDR3aa: CASSRTSGANEQYF; CDR3nt: TGTGCCAGCTCACGAACCTCAGGGGCCAACGAGCAGTACTTC
d_gene: .; j_gene: TRBJ2-2; v_gene: TRBV7-9; abundance: .; CDR3aa: CASSLSSGVSYTGELFF; CDR3nt: TGTGCCAGCAGCTTATCGTCCGGGGTATCGTACACCGGGGAGCTGTTTTTT
d_gene: .; j_gene: TRBJ2-3; v_gene: TRBV15; abundance: .; CDR3aa: CATSIGSGTQYF; CDR3nt: TGTGCCACCAGCATCGGGAGCGGGACGCAGTATTTT
d_gene: .; j_gene: TRBJ2-7; v_gene: TRBV14; abundance: .; CDR3aa: CASSPRDRDYFPHEQYF; CDR3nt: TGTGCCAGCAGCCCCCGGGACCGAGACTATTTCCCCCACGAGCAGTACTTC
d_gene: .; j_gene: TRBJ2-1; v_gene: TRBV7-2; abundance: .; CDR3aa: CASSPPPGYNEQFF; CDR3nt: TGTGCCAGCAGCCCACCCCCGGGCTACAATGAGCAGTTCTTC
d_gene: .; j_gene: TRBJ1-5; v_gene: TRBV5-1; abundance: few; CDR3aa: CASSLSAGSDQPQHF; CDR3nt: TGCGCCAGCAGCTTATCTGCCGGATCCGATCAGCCCCAGCATTTT
d_gene: TRBD2; j_gene: TRBJ2-3; v_gene: TRBV10-1; abundance: .; CDR3aa: CASSESVLGSGRATDTQYF; CDR3nt: TGCGCCAGCAGTGAGTCGGTTTTAGGTAGCGGGAGGGCCACAGATACGCAGTATTTT
d_gene: .; j_gene: TRBJ2-1; v_gene: TRBV4-2; abundance: .; CDR3aa: CASSQVGRGYNEQFF; CDR3nt: TGTGCCAGCAGCCAAGTGGGACGGGGTTACAATGAGCAGTTCTTC
d_gene: TRBD1; j_gene: TRBJ1-1; v_gene: TRBV7-2; abundance: .; CDR3aa: CASSSKGGRADTEAFF; CDR3nt: TGTGCCAGCAGCTCTAAAGGGGGCAGGGCAGACACTGAAGCTTTCTTT
d_gene: .; j_gene: TRBJ2-7; v_gene: TRBV2; abundance: .; CDR3aa: CANGNTAGALYEQYF; CDR3nt: TGTGCCAACGGCAATACGGCAGGTGCCCTCTACGAGCAGTACTTC
d_gene: .; j_gene: TRBJ1-1; v_gene: TRBV29-1; abundance: once; CDR3aa: CSVGIIEANTEAFF; CDR3nt: TGCAGCGTGGGGATTATTGAAGCGAACACTGAAGCTTTCTTT
d_gene: TRBD1; j_gene: TRBJ1-1; v_gene: TRBV6-5; abundance: .; CDR3aa: CASSYLGGAGNTEAFF; CDR3nt: TGTGCCAGCAGTTACTTAGGGGGCGCAGGGAACACTGAAGCTTTCTTT
d_gene: .; j_gene: TRBJ2-7; v_gene: TRBV30; abundance: .; CDR3aa: CAWSLGQGSSYEQYF; CDR3nt: TGTGCCTGGAGTCTAGGGCAGGGTAGCTCCTACGAGCAGTACTTC